Listed below are T cell receptor beta chains from one sample, sequenced in a study of blood T cell repertoires in COVID-19. Assay: immunoSEQ multiplex PCR; the TCRdb copy retains only in-frame clones and omits some. The sample yields hundreds of thousands of clones, just over 90% seen once. Material: PBMCs or T cells enriched from blood (not recorded which). These receptors were obtained from a young woman who had recovered from COVID-19. The CDR3 runs from the conserved cysteine through the conserved F or W. The D gene is left open where the match is weak. Clone sizes are given selectively: once, few, many, or a class where the clone is expanded.

j_gene: TRBJ2-1; v_gene: TRBV6-4; d_gene: TRBD2; abundance: once; CDR3aa: CASSESAGGLVDEQFF; CDR3nt: TGTGCCAGCAGTGAGTCAGCGGGAGGGCTAGTCGATGAGCAGTTCTTC
j_gene: TRBJ1-1; v_gene: TRBV10-3; d_gene: TRBD1; abundance: .; CDR3aa: CAITERQGDEAFF; CDR3nt: TGTGCCATCACCGAACGACAGGGGGATGAAGCTTTCTTT
j_gene: TRBJ2-5; v_gene: TRBV3-1/TRBV3-2; d_gene: .; abundance: few; CDR3aa: CASSGGGTTKTQYF; CDR3nt: TGTGCCAGTAGTGGTGGGGGGACGACGAAGACCCAGTACTTC
j_gene: TRBJ1-2; v_gene: TRBV5-1; d_gene: TRBD1; abundance: .; CDR3aa: CASSLQGNGGYGYTF; CDR3nt: TGCGCCAGCAGCTTACAGGGGAACGGAGGCTATGGCTACACCTTC
j_gene: TRBJ1-1; v_gene: TRBV5-8; d_gene: .; abundance: .; CDR3aa: CASSLWAGGEAFF; CDR3nt: TGTGCCAGCAGCTTGTGGGCCGGAGGAGAAGCTTTCTTT
j_gene: TRBJ1-2; v_gene: TRBV29-1; d_gene: TRBD1; abundance: .; CDR3aa: CSVEKGQGSGYTF; CDR3nt: TGCAGCGTTGAAAAGGGACAGGGATCGGGCTACACCTTC
j_gene: TRBJ2-5; v_gene: TRBV7-8; d_gene: .; abundance: .; CDR3aa: CASSFSAQETQYF; CDR3nt: TGTGCCAGCAGCTTTAGCGCACAAGAGACCCAGTACTTC
j_gene: TRBJ2-7; v_gene: TRBV2; d_gene: TRBD2; abundance: .; CDR3aa: CASRTSVAPYEQYF; CDR3nt: TGTGCCAGCAGAACTAGCGTTGCCCCCTACGAGCAGTACTTC
j_gene: TRBJ2-5; v_gene: TRBV3-1/TRBV3-2; d_gene: .; abundance: .; CDR3aa: CASSLTGVETQYF; CDR3nt: TGTGCCAGCAGCCTAACGGGGGTGGAGACCCAGTACTTC
j_gene: TRBJ1-2; v_gene: TRBV28; d_gene: .; abundance: .; CDR3aa: CASSLFGEPGDSLANYGYTF; CDR3nt: TGTGCCAGCAGTTTATTTGGAGAACCGGGCGACAGCTTAGCTAACTATGGCTACACCTTC
j_gene: TRBJ1-3; v_gene: TRBV7-3; d_gene: .; abundance: .; CDR3aa: CASSLLTPSCGNTIYF; CDR3nt: TGTGCCAGCAGCCTTCTCACTCCGAGTTGTGGAAACACCATATATTTT
j_gene: TRBJ1-6; v_gene: TRBV9; d_gene: .; abundance: .; CDR3aa: CASSVVADPNSPLHF; CDR3nt: TGTGCCAGCAGCGTAGTAGCGGATCCAAATTCACCCCTCCACTTT
j_gene: TRBJ2-1; v_gene: TRBV3-1/TRBV3-2; d_gene: TRBD2; abundance: .; CDR3aa: CASSTRLAGYNEQFF; CDR3nt: TGTGCCAGCAGCACCAGACTAGCGGGCTACAATGAGCAGTTCTTC
j_gene: TRBJ1-5; v_gene: TRBV18; d_gene: .; abundance: .; CDR3aa: CASSFIRAGADQPQHF; CDR3nt: TGTGCCAGCTCATTCATAAGGGCGGGGGCGGATCAGCCCCAGCATTTT
j_gene: TRBJ1-3; v_gene: TRBV13; d_gene: .; abundance: .; CDR3aa: CASRAKGNTIYF; CDR3nt: TGTGCCAGCAGAGCGAAGGGAAACACCATATATTTT
j_gene: TRBJ2-3; v_gene: TRBV5-1; d_gene: .; abundance: once; CDR3aa: CASRVGGSGTDTQYF; CDR3nt: TGCGCCAGCAGAGTCGGCGGAAGTGGCACAGATACGCAGTATTTT
j_gene: TRBJ2-3; v_gene: TRBV6-6; d_gene: .; abundance: .; CDR3aa: CASKARSSTDTQYF; CDR3nt: TGTGCCAGCAAAGCACGGTCTAGCACAGATACGCAGTATTTT
j_gene: TRBJ2-3; v_gene: TRBV9; d_gene: TRBD2; abundance: .; CDR3aa: CASSALAGEDTQYF; CDR3nt: TGTGCCAGCAGTGCACTAGCGGGAGAAGATACGCAGTATTTT
j_gene: TRBJ2-3; v_gene: TRBV28; d_gene: TRBD2; abundance: .; CDR3aa: CASSPYLAGRTDTQYF; CDR3nt: TGTGCCAGCAGCCCTTACCTAGCGGGGCGCACAGATACGCAGTATTTT
j_gene: TRBJ1-2; v_gene: TRBV12-3/TRBV12-4; d_gene: TRBD1; abundance: .; CDR3aa: CASNTGGVYGYTF; CDR3nt: TGTGCCAGCAATACAGGGGGCGTCTATGGCTACACCTTC
j_gene: TRBJ2-7; v_gene: TRBV11-2; d_gene: .; abundance: .; CDR3aa: CASSTWGEYEQYF; CDR3nt: TGTGCCAGCAGCACCTGGGGGGAATACGAGCAGTACTTC
j_gene: TRBJ1-1; v_gene: TRBV13; d_gene: .; abundance: .; CDR3aa: CASSLSGVNTEAFF; CDR3nt: TGTGCCAGCAGCTTATCAGGGGTTAACACTGAAGCTTTCTTT
j_gene: TRBJ1-5; v_gene: TRBV28; d_gene: .; abundance: once; CDR3aa: CASSLARSVSNQPQHF; CDR3nt: TGTGCCAGCAGTTTAGCGCGGTCCGTTAGCAATCAGCCCCAGCATTTT
j_gene: TRBJ2-6; v_gene: TRBV9; d_gene: .; abundance: .; CDR3aa: CASSFLSLATGANVLTF; CDR3nt: TGTGCCAGCAGCTTTCTCTCATTAGCGACCGGGGCCAACGTCCTGACTTTC
j_gene: TRBJ1-2; v_gene: TRBV6-6; d_gene: .; abundance: .; CDR3aa: CASTQGGYGYTF; CDR3nt: TGTGCCAGCACCCAGGGAGGCTATGGCTACACCTTC
j_gene: TRBJ1-5; v_gene: TRBV24-1; d_gene: .; abundance: .; CDR3aa: CATSDPPGQYSNQPQHF; CDR3nt: TGTGCCACCAGTGATCCCCCGGGACAATATAGCAATCAGCCCCAGCATTTT
j_gene: TRBJ1-6; v_gene: TRBV10-3; d_gene: .; abundance: .; CDR3aa: CAISESIGGAPLHF; CDR3nt: TGTGCCATCAGTGAGTCGATAGGGGGGGCACCCCTCCACTTT
j_gene: TRBJ1-2; v_gene: TRBV18; d_gene: .; abundance: .; CDR3aa: CASSRSDTYGYTF; CDR3nt: TGTGCCAGCTCACGATCAGACACATATGGCTACACCTTC
j_gene: TRBJ2-7; v_gene: TRBV7-2; d_gene: TRBD2; abundance: once; CDR3aa: CASRMSGGSSYEQYF; CDR3nt: TGTGCCAGCAGGATGAGCGGGGGGAGCTCCTACGAGCAGTACTTC
j_gene: TRBJ2-1; v_gene: TRBV24-1; d_gene: TRBD2; abundance: .; CDR3aa: CATSDPGLAGGAYNEQFF; CDR3nt: TGTGCCACCAGTGATCCGGGACTAGCGGGAGGGGCCTACAATGAGCAGTTCTTC
j_gene: TRBJ2-1; v_gene: TRBV27; d_gene: TRBD2; abundance: .; CDR3aa: CASSARGTSGQHNEQFF; CDR3nt: TGTGCCAGCAGTGCCCGCGGGACTAGCGGGCAACACAATGAGCAGTTCTTC
j_gene: TRBJ2-7; v_gene: TRBV6-2/TRBV6-3; d_gene: .; abundance: .; CDR3aa: CASSYSRETVRAYEQYF; CDR3nt: TGTGCCAGCAGTTACTCACGTGAGACAGTTAGAGCCTACGAGCAGTACTTC